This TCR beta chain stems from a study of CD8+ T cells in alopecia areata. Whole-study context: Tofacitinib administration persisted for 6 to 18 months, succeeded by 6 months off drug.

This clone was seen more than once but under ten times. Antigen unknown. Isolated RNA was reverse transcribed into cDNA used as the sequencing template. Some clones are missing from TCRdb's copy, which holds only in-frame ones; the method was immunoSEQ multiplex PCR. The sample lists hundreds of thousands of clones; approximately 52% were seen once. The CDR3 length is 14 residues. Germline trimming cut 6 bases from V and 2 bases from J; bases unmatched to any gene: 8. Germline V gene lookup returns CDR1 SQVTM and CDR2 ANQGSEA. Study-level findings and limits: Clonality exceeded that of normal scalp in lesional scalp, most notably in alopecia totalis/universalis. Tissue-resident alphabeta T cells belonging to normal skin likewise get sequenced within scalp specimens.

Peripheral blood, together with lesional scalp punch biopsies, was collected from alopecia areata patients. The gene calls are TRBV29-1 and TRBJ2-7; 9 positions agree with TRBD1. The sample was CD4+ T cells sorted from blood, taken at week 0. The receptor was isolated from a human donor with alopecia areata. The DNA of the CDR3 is TGCAGCGTCGACCCCGGGACAGGGCCCTACGAGCAGTACTTC. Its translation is CSVDPGTGPYEQYF.